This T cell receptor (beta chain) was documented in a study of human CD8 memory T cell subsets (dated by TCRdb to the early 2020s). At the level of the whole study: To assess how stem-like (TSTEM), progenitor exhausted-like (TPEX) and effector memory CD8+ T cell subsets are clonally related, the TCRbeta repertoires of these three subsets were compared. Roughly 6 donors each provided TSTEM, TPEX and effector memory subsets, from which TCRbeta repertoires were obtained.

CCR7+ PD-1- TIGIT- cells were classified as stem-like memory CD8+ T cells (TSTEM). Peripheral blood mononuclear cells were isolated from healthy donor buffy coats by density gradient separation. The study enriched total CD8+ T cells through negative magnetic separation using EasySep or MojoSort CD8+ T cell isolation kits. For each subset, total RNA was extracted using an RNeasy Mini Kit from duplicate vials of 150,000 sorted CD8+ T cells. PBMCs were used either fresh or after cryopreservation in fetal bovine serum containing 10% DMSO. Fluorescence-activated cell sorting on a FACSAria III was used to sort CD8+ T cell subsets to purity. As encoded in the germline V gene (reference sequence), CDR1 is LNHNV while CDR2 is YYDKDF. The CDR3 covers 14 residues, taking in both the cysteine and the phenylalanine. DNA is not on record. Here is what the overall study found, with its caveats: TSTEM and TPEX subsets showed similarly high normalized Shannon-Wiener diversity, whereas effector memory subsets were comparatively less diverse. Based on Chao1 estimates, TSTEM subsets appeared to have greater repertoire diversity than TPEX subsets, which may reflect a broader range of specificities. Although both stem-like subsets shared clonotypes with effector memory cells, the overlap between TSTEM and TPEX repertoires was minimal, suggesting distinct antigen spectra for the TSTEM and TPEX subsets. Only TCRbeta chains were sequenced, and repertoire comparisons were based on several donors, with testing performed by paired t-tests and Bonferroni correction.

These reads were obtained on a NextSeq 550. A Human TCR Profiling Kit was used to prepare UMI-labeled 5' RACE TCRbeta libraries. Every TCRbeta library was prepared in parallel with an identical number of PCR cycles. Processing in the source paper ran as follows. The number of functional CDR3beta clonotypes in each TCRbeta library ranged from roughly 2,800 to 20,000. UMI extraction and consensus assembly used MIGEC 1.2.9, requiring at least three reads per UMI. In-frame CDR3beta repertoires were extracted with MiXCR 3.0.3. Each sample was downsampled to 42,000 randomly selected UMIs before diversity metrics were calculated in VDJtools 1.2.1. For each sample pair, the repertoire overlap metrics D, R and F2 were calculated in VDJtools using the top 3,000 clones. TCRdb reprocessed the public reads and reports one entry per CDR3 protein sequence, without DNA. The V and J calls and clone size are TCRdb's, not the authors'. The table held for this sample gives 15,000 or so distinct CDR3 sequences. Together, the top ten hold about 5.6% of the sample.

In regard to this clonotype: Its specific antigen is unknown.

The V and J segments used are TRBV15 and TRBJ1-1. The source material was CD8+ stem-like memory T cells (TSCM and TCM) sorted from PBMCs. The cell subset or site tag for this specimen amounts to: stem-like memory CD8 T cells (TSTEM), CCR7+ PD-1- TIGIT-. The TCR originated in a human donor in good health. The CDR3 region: CATSRDVVATEAFF.